This T cell receptor beta chain was sequenced during a study of regulatory T cells in long-lasting Graves disease. TCR beta libraries were built with iRepertoire HTBI primers and Arm-PCR of CDR3 regions. MiXCR, applied by TCRdb to the multiplex PCR reads, yields one record per CDR3 protein. The sample holds 450,000 to 700,000 distinct CDR3 sequences, 13% seen once. Time point in this sample: newly diagnosed GD, antithyroid drugs for less than 3 months. The TCR library was prepared using RNA isolated from PBMCs. These data were also filed under a second study, of T cells in Graves' hyperthyroidism and ophthalmopathy. That source reports: Absence of ophthalmopathy progression within 18 months defined stable Graves' hyperthyroidism. Aged 18 to 65, the patients had hyperthyroidism that was newly diagnosed and had lasted under 2 months. By a 13 V-J model, ophthalmopathy was set apart from stable hyperthyroidism.

The sample consisted of peripheral blood mononuclear cells (PBMCs), taken at new diagnosis, from a patient treated with antithyroid drugs. This TCR was sampled from a man aged 25 to 40 with Graves disease.

CDR3 in amino acids: CASTTSGKVSGEQFF. For the CDR3, the DNA is TGTGCCAGCACCACGTCGGGGAAGGTTAGCGGTGAGCAGTTCTTC. This chain connects TRBV28 to TRBJ2-1; D is perhaps TRBD2 (6 bases). CDR1 is MDHEN, CDR2 SYDVKM, per germline. CDR3 length: 15 amino acids. V was clipped by 7 bases and J by 9 bases, with 22 bases between them.